Below, 30 T cell receptor beta chains from the same sample are listed, as sequenced in a study of T cell changes during pregnancy in multiple sclerosis. Clones were read by immunoSEQ multiplex PCR, and TCRdb kept only the in-frame ones, dropping some. The table has tens of thousands of clones, around 94% seen once. The source was peripheral blood, collected in the third trimester of pregnancy. Receptor source: a female donor with multiple sclerosis, enrolled in a pregnancy study.

The V call is TRBV5-1, the J call TRBJ2-7; TRBD2 is a possible D gene (7 bases). Trimming removed 0 bases at V and 2 bases at J, with 12 bases between. The CDR3 is 15 residues long. Germline CDR1 and CDR2: SGHRS and YFSETQ. In DNA form, the CDR3 reads TGCGCCAGCAGCTTGGCGGGGGGCACCCCCTACGAGCAGTACTTC. This sequence encodes CASSLAGGTPYEQYF.

V and J are TRBV5-3 and TRBJ1-5; TRBD1 agrees at 7 bases. TRBV5-3 is annotated as an ORF whose role is uncertain. The CDR3 totals 17 residues. V lost 4 bases to trimming and J lost 3 bases; unmatched junction nucleotides: 13. CDR3 amino acids: CARSPGRQGVSNQPQHF. CDR3 DNA sequence: TGTGCCAGAAGCCCAGGACGACAGGGAGTATCCAATCAGCCCCAGCATTTT.

Written as DNA, the CDR3 is TGTGCCAGCAGCCGGGGACAGTTCTACGAGCAGTACTTC. This codes for CASSRGQFYEQYF. This chain joins TRBV5-6 and TRBJ2-7; 7 bases match TRBD1. V trimming: 4 bases; J trimming: 3 bases; junction bases outside the gene matches: 4. The V gene's germline CDR1 is SGHDT and CDR2 YYEEEE. This CDR3 comprises 13 residues.

The V gene is TRBV6-1, the J gene TRBJ2-1; 9 bases agree with TRBD2. V trimming: 5 bases; J trimming: 8 bases; junction bases outside the gene matches: 10. The CDR3 is 15 amino acids. The germline CDR1 and CDR2 sequences are MNHNS and SASEGT. CDR3 DNA sequence: TGTGCCAGCAGTTTAGCGGGGGCCCCAGTAGATGAGCAGTTCTTC. This gives the protein CASSLAGAPVDEQFF.

The chain combines TRBV30 with TRBJ2-5; the match to TRBD2 covers 8 bases. The CDR3 is 13 residues long. V lost 4 bases and J lost 5; bases outside the gene matches: 6. Germline V gives CDR1 GTSNPN, CDR2 SVGIG (reference sequence). In nucleotides, the CDR3 is TGTGCCTGGAAACGGCGACTAGCGGAGACCCAGTACTTC. This sequence encodes CAWKRRLAETQYF.

Note on this clone: Different DNA sequences within this sample yield the same CDR3. This chain connects TRBV5-6 to TRBJ1-2, with 7 bases fitting TRBD1. Germline-derived CDR1 and CDR2 are SGHDT and YYEEEE. Unmatched junction bases numbered 4, after V lost 4 bases and J lost 4 bases. CDR3 length: 13 amino acids. Here the CDR3 DNA reads TGTGCCAGCAGCCCCGACAGGGCCTATGGCTACACCTTC. Its translation is CASSPDRAYGYTF.

The chain combines TRBV18 with TRBJ1-3; maybe TRBD1 (6 bases). The length of the CDR3 is 15 residues. Trimming took off 3 bases at V and 0 bases at J, with 9 bases between the two ends. The V gene's germline CDR1 is KGHSH and CDR2 LQKENI. In DNA, the CDR3 is TGTGCCAGCTCACCCTGGGACATCTCTGGAAACACCATATATTTT. This encodes CASSPWDISGNTIYF.

The chain combines TRBV30 with TRBJ2-7; D is uncertain. Germline values: CDR1 GTSNPN, CDR2 SVGIG (reference sequence). Deletions cut 1 base from V and 6 bases from J, with 16 bases between. This CDR3 comprises 14 residues. CDR3 loop: CAWSGATPSREQYF. CDR3 nucleotides: TGTGCCTGGAGTGGAGCGACCCCCAGCCGCGAGCAGTACTTC.

V is TRBV6-5 and J is TRBJ1-6, with 8 bases that match TRBD1. This CDR3 has 14 residues. Unmatched junction bases numbered 16, after V lost 10 bases and J lost 14 bases. The germline CDR1 and CDR2 sequences are MNHEY and SVGAGI. CDR3 nucleotide sequence: TGTGCCACCTATCCGGCCGGACAGGGCTCGACCCTCCACTTT. Protein sequence: CATYPAGQGSTLHF.

The rearrangement joins TRBV6-1 to TRBJ2-2; possibly TRBD1 for D (6 bases). V lost 3 bases to trimming and J lost 4 bases, with 18 bases between them. CDR1 is MNHNS and CDR2 is SASEGT in the germline V gene. The length of the CDR3 is 17 residues. Here the CDR3 reads CASSELSTGFSTGELFF. CDR3 sequence (DNA): TGTGCCAGCAGTGAGCTTTCCACAGGGTTCAGCACCGGGGAGCTGTTTTTT.

The DNA of the CDR3 is TGTGCCAGCAGCGCTCACAGGGCCTCGGGAGGAAACACCATATATTTT. This sequence encodes CASSAHRASGGNTIYF. The chain links TRBV9 to TRBJ1-3; a weak D match, TRBD1 (6 bases). Trimming took 3 bases from V and 4 from J, leaving 17 bases between them. Germline CDR1 SGDLS, CDR2 YYNGEE. CDR3 length: 16 residues.

The chain is built from TRBV7-7 and TRBJ2-1, with 8 bases fitting TRBD1. CDR3 length: 17 residues. In germline, CDR1 is SSHAT, CDR2 FNYEAQ (reference sequence). Trimming removed 5 bases from V and 4 bases from J; junction bases left unmatched: 13. The CDR3 nucleotides read TGTGCCAGCAGCCCTCAGACAGGGGACACTCCATACAATGAGCAGTTCTTC. It yields the protein CASSPQTGDTPYNEQFF. The whole variable domain, filled in from reference TRBV7-7 and TRBJ2-1, reads GAGVSQSPRYKVTKRGQDVTLRCDPISSHATLYWYQQALGQGPEFLTYFNYEAQPDKSGLPSDRFSAERPEGSISTLTIQRTEQRDSAMYRCASSPQTGDTPYNEQFFGPGTRLTVL.

The chain carries TRBV21-1 and TRBJ1-1; the table's D call, TRBD1, has no DNA check behind it. TRBV21-1 is a listed pseudogene. The CDR3 totals 14 residues. In nucleotides, the CDR3 is TGTGCCAGCAGCAAGGCAGATTCGAACACTGAAGCTTTCTTT. This encodes CASSKADSNTEAFF.

The chain combines TRBV18 with TRBJ1-1; no definite D call. V was pared by 4 bases and J by 0 bases, with 15 bases between. This CDR3 is built from 16 residues. Germline V CDR1 and CDR2: KGHSH, LQKENI. In DNA form, the CDR3 reads TGTGCCAGCTCACTCTCTCTGACTTTTTTGAACACTGAAGCTTTCTTT. Translated, it gives CASSLSLTFLNTEAFF.

The chain uses TRBV11-3 and TRBJ2-1; possibly TRBD2 for D (5 bases). Trimming removed 0 bases from V and 6 bases from J, with 9 bases in between. The CDR3 has 14 residues. Germline V gives CDR1 SGHNT, CDR2 YENEEA. The CDR3 reads CASSLDHGVNEQFF. The CDR3 coding sequence is TGTGCCAGCAGCTTAGATCACGGGGTCAATGAGCAGTTCTTC.

The V and J genes are TRBV4-2 and TRBJ2-7, with TRBD1 identical over 7 bases. V trimming: 3 bases; J trimming: 4 bases; junction bases outside the gene matches: 9. Germline V CDR1 and CDR2: LGHNA, YNFKEQ. This CDR3 has 15 residues. DNA for the CDR3: TGTGCCAGCAGCCAGACGAGGGACAGCGGTTACGAGCAGTACTTC. Its translation is CASSQTRDSGYEQYF.

The V and J genes are TRBV6-5 and TRBJ2-5; 10 bases match TRBD1. CDR1 is MNHEY and CDR2 is SVGAGI in the germline V gene. J was trimmed by 5 bases and V by 1 base; bases with no gene match: 7. This CDR3 has 16 amino acids. This CDR3 is CASSYWGTGAGETQYF. CDR3 DNA sequence: TGTGCCAGCAGTTACTGGGGGACAGGGGCAGGGGAGACCCAGTACTTC.

In its sample, this clone was seen once. V is TRBV10-3 and J is TRBJ2-7, with 7 positions matching TRBD1. Germline assignment: CDR1 ENHRY and CDR2 SYGVKD. The CDR3 runs to 12 residues. The ends lost 10 bases at V and 4 bases at J; junction bases unmatched: 7. CDR3 region: CATRDSNYEQYF. The CDR3, as DNA: TGTGCCACCCGGGACAGCAATTACGAGCAGTACTTC.

V is TRBV6-6 and J is TRBJ1-4; maybe TRBD1 (5 bases). The CDR3 totals 15 residues. CDR1 and CDR2 (germline): MNHNY, SVGAGI (reference sequence). Trimming took 4 bases from V and 0 from J, leaving 9 bases between them. CDR3 in amino acids: CASSSQAATNEKLFF. The DNA of the CDR3 is TGTGCCAGCAGTTCACAGGCCGCAACTAATGAAAAACTGTTTTTT.

The chain is built from TRBV4-3 and TRBJ1-2, with D possibly TRBD1 on 6 matching bases. The CDR3 spans 15 residues. The V gene lost 3 bases and the J gene lost 4 bases, with 15 bases spanning the gap. Germline assignment: CDR1 LGHNA and CDR2 YSLEER. CDR3 in amino acids: CASSQIRGGGYGYTF. Here the CDR3 DNA reads TGCGCCAGCAGCCAGATCCGGGGAGGGGGCTATGGCTACACCTTC.

CDR3: CASSLGLQEGGTDTQYF. CDR3 bases: TGTGCCAGCAGCTTGGGCCTTCAAGAGGGGGGGACAGATACGCAGTATTTT. This chain connects TRBV11-1 to TRBJ2-3; perhaps TRBD2 as D (7 bases). V shed 3 bases and J shed 3 bases, with 19 bases lying between them. The CDR3 totals 17 residues. Germline V gene sequence: CDR1 SGHAT, CDR2 FQDESV (reference sequence).

The chain is built from TRBV6-5 and TRBJ2-7, with 8 bases lining up with TRBD2. This CDR3 region has 14 residues. From germline, CDR1 is MNHEY and CDR2 SVGAGI. V lost 4 bases to trimming and J lost 3 bases; unmatched junction nucleotides: 5. The CDR3 DNA follows: TGTGCCAGCAGTTTGCGGGGGGTTTACTACGAGCAGTACTTC. It is translated as CASSLRGVYYEQYF.

V usage is TRBV4-1 and J usage is TRBJ2-7; a weak D match, TRBD1 (5 bases). Germline V gene sequence: CDR1 MGHRA, CDR2 YSYEKL. This CDR3 has 16 residues. V was clipped by 0 bases and J by 2 bases, with 14 bases between them. Written as DNA, the CDR3 is TGCGCCAGCAGCCAAGATGGGGCAGCAACAACCTACGAGCAGTACTTC. The encoded protein is CASSQDGAATTYEQYF.

This chain links TRBV10-1 with TRBJ1-5; maybe TRBD1 (6 bases). V lost 10 bases to trimming and J lost 1 base, with 11 bases between them. This CDR3 comprises 13 residues. Germline V gives CDR1 WNHNN, CDR2 SYGVQD (reference sequence). CDR3 in amino acids: CATEDRSNQPQHF. The CDR3 DNA reads as TGCGCCACCGAGGACAGAAGCAATCAGCCCCAGCATTTT.

The CDR3 coding sequence is TGTGCTAGTGGTTCCAGCGGGCAGATGAGCGATGAGCAGTTCTTC. Its protein product is CASGSSGQMSDEQFF. V usage is TRBV12-5 and J usage is TRBJ2-1, with D possibly matching TRBD2 (6 bases). Trimming took 4 bases from V and 8 from J, leaving 18 bases between them. This CDR3 spans 15 amino acids. Germline assignment: CDR1 LGHNT and CDR2 FRNRAP.

This chain connects TRBV29-1 to TRBJ1-2; the D gene is possibly TRBD1 (5 bases). V shed 2 bases and J shed 4 bases, with 5 bases lying between them. CDR3 length: 11 amino acids. Germline CDR1 and CDR2: SQVTM and ANQGSEA. Here the CDR3 DNA reads TGCAGCGTTGAAAGGGGCTATGGCTACACCTTC. Its protein product is CSVERGYGYTF. The full variable domain, its missing parts supplied by reference TRBV29-1 and TRBJ1-2, is SAVISQKPSRDICQRGTSLTIQCQVDSQVTMMFWYRQQPGQSLTLIATANQGSEATYESGFVIDKFPISRPNLTFSTLTVSNMSPEDSSIYLCSVERGYGYTFGSGTRLTVV.

The CDR3 here is CASSLLSGGLDEQFF. CDR3 coding DNA: TGTGCCAGCAGCTTACTGTCGGGGGGGCTTGATGAGCAGTTCTTC. This chain joins TRBV7-3 and TRBJ2-1; TRBD2 matches at 8 bases. Per germline, CDR1 SGHTA and CDR2 FQGTGA. This CDR3 comprises 15 residues. V lost 2 bases, J lost 8 bases, and 8 bases stayed unmatched.

The V and J genes are TRBV7-3 and TRBJ2-3, with 9 positions matching TRBD2. Per the germline V gene, CDR1 is SGHTA and CDR2 is FQGTGA. This CDR3 has 17 residues. Germline trimming cut 1 base from V and 4 bases from J; bases unmatched to any gene: 9. The CDR3 reads CASSLRASGVSADTQYF. CDR3 bases: TGTGCCAGCAGCTTAAGGGCTAGCGGGGTCAGCGCAGATACGCAGTATTTT.

The chain links TRBV29-1 to TRBJ1-1; no clear D gene. The germline V gene has CDR1 SQVTM and CDR2 ANQGSEA. The CDR3 loop spans 14 amino acids. With 5 bases removed from V and 0 bases from J, the gap between germline ends came to 13 bases. CDR3 protein: CSVQLGSMNTEAFF. CDR3 coding DNA: TGCAGCGTTCAGTTGGGGAGCATGAACACTGAAGCTTTCTTT.

The chain couples TRBV4-3 to TRBJ2-7; the match to TRBD2 covers 15 bases. Germline trimming cut 1 base from V and 5 bases from J; bases unmatched to any gene: 15. The germline CDR1 and CDR2 sequences are LGHNA and YSLEER. This CDR3 comprises 20 residues. The CDR3 sequence: CASSQVFPGLAGGLSHEQYF. The CDR3 DNA follows: TGCGCCAGCAGCCAAGTCTTCCCGGGACTAGCGGGGGGCCTTAGCCACGAGCAGTACTTC.